This TCR beta chain was found in a study of blood T cell repertoires in COVID-19. The CDR3 has 15 amino acids. Trimming stripped 1 base from V and 3 bases from J, with 10 bases between. Germline values: CDR1 SGHNT, CDR2 YENEEA. Method: immunoSEQ multiplex PCR; TCRdb's copy keeps in-frame clones and lacks some. This sample has over 150,000 clones, with 88% found just once. The receptor was derived from a woman younger than 30 who had recovered from COVID-19. What was sequenced was PBMCs or T cells enriched from blood (not recorded which). The rearrangement links TRBV11-3 to TRBJ2-1; a possible D gene is TRBD1 (6 bases). The CDR3 DNA is TGTGCCAGCAGCTTAGGGGGCAGGGGCTACAATGAGCAGTTCTTC. The encoded protein is CASSLGGRGYNEQFF.